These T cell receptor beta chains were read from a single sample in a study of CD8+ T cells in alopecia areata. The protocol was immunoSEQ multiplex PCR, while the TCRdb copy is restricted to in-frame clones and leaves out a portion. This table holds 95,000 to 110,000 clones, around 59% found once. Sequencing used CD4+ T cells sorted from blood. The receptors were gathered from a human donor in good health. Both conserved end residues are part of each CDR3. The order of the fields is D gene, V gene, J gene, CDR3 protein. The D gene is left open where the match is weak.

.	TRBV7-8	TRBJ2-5	CASSFPGKETQYF
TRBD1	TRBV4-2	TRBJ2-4	CASSQPWGTGTRGKNIQYF
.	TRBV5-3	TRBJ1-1	CARSLDSMNTEAFF
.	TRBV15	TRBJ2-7	CATSRTVFYEQYF
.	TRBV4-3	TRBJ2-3	CASSQDYRGTDTQYF
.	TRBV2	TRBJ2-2	CASTTGWGGLFF
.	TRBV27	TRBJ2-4	CASSQWGGLAKNIQYF
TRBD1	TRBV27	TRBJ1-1	CASRSGQGGLMFF
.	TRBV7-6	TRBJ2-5	CASSLDWGETQYF
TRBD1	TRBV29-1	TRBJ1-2	CSVDRGTGGYGYTF
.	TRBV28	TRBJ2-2	CASSVWGPSNTGELFF
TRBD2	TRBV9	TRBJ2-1	CASSLAGGYNEQFF
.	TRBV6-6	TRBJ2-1	CASSYSTGGHGDEQFF
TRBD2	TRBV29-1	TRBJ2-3	CSVTGGGTDTQYF
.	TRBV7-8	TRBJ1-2	CASSQDEDTNYGYTF
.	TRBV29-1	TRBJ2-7	CSVEVGLAYEQYF